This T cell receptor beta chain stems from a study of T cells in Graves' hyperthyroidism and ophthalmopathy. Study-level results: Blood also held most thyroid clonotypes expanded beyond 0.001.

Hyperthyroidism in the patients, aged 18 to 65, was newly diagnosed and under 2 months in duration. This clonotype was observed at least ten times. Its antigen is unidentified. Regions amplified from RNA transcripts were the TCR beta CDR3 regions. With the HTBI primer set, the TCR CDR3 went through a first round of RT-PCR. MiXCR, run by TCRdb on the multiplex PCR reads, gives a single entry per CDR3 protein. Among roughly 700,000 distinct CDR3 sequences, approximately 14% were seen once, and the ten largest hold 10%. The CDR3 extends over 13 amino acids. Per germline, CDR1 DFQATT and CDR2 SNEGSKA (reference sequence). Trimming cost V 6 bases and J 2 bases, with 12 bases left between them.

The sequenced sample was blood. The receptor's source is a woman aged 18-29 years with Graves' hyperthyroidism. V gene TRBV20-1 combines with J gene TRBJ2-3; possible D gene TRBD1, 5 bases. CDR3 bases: TGCAGTGCACCCAGCAGGGACACAGATACGCAGTATTTT. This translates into CSAPSRDTDTQYF.